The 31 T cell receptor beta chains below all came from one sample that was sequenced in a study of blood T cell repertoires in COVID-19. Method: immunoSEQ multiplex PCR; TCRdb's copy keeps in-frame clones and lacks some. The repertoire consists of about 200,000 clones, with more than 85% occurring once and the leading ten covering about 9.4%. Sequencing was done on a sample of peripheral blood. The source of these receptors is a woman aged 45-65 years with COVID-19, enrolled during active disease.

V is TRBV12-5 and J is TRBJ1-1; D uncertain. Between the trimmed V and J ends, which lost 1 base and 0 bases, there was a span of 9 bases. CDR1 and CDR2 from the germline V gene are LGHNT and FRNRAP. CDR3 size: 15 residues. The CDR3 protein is CASGLGGLLNTEAFF. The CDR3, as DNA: TGTGCTAGTGGTTTGGGCGGATTACTGAACACTGAAGCTTTCTTT.

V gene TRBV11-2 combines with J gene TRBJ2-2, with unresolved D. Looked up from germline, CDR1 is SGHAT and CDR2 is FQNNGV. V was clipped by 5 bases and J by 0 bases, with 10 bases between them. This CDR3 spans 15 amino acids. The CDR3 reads CASSLAFSNTGELFF. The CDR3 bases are TGTGCCAGCAGCCTGGCTTTTTCGAACACCGGGGAGCTGTTTTTT.

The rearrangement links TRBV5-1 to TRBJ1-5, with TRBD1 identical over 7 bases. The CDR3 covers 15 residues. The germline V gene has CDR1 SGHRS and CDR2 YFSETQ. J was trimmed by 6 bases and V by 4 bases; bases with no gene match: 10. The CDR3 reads CASSPGGGSRQPQHF. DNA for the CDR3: TGCGCCAGCAGCCCGGGAGGGGGCAGTCGTCAGCCCCAGCATTTT.

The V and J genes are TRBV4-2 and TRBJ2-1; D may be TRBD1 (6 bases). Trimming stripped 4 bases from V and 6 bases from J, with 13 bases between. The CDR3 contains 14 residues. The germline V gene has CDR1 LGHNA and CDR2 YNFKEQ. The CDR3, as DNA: TGTGCCAGCAGCCCTAGTAGGGGGAGCAATGAGCAGTTCTTC. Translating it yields CASSPSRGSNEQFF.

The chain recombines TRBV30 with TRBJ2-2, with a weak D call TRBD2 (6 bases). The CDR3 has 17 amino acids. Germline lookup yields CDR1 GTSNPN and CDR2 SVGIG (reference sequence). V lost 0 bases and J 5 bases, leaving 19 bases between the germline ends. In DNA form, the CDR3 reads TGTGCCTGGAGTGTCGACGCGGGATGGAGATTAACCGGGGAGCTGTTTTTT. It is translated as CAWSVDAGWRLTGELFF.

CDR3 sequence: CASSLARGGRQYF. Here the CDR3 DNA reads TGCGCCAGCAGCTTGGCCCGGGGGGGTCGGCAGTACTTC. The J gene is TRBJ2-7, the V gene TRBV5-1, with 8 nucleotides matching TRBD2. The CDR3 length is 13 residues. Germline CDR1 SGHRS, CDR2 YFSETQ. V lost 0 bases to trimming and J lost 9 bases; unmatched junction nucleotides: 5.

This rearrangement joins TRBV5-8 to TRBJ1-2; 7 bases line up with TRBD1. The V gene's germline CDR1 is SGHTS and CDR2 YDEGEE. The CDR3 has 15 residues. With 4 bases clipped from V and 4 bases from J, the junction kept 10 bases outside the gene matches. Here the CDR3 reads CASSGYQGDGYGYTF. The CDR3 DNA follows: TGTGCCAGCAGCGGCTACCAGGGGGACGGCTATGGCTACACCTTC.

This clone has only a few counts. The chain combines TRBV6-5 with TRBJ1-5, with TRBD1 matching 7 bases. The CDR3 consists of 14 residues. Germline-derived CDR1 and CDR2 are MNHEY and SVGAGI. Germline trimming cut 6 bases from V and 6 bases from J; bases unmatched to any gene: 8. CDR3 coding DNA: TGTGCCAGCAGCATAACAAGGGGGCCTCAGCCCCAGCATTTT. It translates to CASSITRGPQPQHF.

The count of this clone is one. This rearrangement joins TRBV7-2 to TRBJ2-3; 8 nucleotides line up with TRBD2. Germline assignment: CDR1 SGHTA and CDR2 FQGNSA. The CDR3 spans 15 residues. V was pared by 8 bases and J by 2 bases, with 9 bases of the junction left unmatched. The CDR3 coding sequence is TGTGCCAGCTCACCCCCGGGGGGGGCCACAGATACGCAGTATTTT. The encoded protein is CASSPPGGATDTQYF.

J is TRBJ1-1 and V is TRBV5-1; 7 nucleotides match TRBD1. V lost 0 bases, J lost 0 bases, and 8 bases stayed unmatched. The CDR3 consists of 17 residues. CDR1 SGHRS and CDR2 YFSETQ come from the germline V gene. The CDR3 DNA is TGCGCCAGCAGCTTGGCAAGGACAGGAGCCATGAACACTGAAGCTTTCTTT. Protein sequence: CASSLARTGAMNTEAFF.

The CDR3 sequence is CASSVGWTEAFF. The CDR3 region has the DNA TGTGCCAGCAGCGTCGGTTGGACTGAAGCTTTCTTT. The rearrangement uses TRBV9 and TRBJ1-1; D ambiguous. V lost 2 bases and J lost 5, with 7 bases in between. The germline gives CDR1 SGDLS, CDR2 YYNGEE. The CDR3 extends over 12 amino acids.

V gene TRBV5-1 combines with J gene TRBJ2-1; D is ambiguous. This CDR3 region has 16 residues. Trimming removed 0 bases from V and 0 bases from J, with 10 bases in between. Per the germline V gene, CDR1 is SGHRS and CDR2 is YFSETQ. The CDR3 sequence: CASSLVSRSSYNEQFF. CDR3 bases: TGCGCCAGCAGCTTGGTATCCCGGAGCTCCTACAATGAGCAGTTCTTC. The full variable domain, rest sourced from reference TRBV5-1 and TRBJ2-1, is KAGVTQTPRYLIKTRGQQVTLSCSPISGHRSVSWYQQTPGQGLQFLFEYFSETQRNKGNFPGRFSGRQFSNSRSEMNVSTLELGDSALYLCASSLVSRSSYNEQFFGPGTRLTVL.

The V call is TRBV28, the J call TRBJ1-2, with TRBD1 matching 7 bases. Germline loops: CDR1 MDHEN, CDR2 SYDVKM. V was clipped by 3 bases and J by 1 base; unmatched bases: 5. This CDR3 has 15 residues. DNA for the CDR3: TGTGCCAGCAGTTTCCCGGGACAGAGTAACTATGGCTACACCTTC. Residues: CASSFPGQSNYGYTF.

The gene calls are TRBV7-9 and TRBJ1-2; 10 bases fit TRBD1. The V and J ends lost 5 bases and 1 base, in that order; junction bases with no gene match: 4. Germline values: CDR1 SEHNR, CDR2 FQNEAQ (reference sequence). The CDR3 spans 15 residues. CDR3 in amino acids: CASSAGQGLNYGYTF. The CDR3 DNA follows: TGTGCCAGCAGCGCGGGACAGGGGCTTAACTATGGCTACACCTTC. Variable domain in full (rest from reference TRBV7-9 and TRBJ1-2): DTGVSQNPRHKITKRGQNVTFRCDPISEHNRLYWYRQTLGQGPEFLTYFQNEAQLEKSRLLSDRFSAERPKGSFSTLEIQRTEQGDSAMYLCASSAGQGLNYGYTFGSGTRLTVV.

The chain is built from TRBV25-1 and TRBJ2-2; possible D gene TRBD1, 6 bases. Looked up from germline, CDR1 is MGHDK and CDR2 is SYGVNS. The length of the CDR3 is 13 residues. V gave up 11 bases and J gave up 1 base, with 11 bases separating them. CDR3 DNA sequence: TGTGCCGGACGACAGGAGAACACCGGGGAGCTGTTTTTT. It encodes CAGRQENTGELFF.

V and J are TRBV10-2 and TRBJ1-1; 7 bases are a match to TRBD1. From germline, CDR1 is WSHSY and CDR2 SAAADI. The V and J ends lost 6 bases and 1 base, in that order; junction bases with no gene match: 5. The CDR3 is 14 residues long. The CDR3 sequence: CASRPGTANTEAFF. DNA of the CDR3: TGCGCCAGCAGGCCCGGGACAGCGAACACTGAAGCTTTCTTT.

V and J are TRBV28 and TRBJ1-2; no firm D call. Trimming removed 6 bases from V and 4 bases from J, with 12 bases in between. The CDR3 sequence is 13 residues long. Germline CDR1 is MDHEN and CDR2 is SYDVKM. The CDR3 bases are TGTGCCAGCAGCCCAGGTGGCTCCTATGGCTACACCTTC. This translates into CASSPGGSYGYTF.

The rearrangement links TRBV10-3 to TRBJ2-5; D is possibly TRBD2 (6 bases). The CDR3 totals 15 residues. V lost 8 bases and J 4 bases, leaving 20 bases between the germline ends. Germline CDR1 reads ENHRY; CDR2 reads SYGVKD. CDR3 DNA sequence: TGTGCCATCGGCCGGGCGGCGGGGATAGGAGAGACCCAGTACTTC. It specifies CAIGRAAGIGETQYF.

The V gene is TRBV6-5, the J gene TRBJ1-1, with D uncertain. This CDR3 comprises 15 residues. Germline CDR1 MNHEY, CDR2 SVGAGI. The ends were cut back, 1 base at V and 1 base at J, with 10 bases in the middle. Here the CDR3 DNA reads TGTGCCAGCAGTTACTTTGGGCCGTGGAACACTGAAGCTTTCTTT. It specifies CASSYFGPWNTEAFF.

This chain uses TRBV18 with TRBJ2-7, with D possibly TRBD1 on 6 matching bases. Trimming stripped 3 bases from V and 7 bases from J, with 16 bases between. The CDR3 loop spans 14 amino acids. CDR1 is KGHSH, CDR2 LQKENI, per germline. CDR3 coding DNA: TGTGCCAGCTCACCCTCACAGGGTATAGGTGAGCAGTACTTC. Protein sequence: CASSPSQGIGEQYF.

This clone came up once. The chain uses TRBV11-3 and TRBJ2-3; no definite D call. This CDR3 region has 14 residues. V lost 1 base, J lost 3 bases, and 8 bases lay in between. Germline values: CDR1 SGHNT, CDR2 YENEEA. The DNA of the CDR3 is TGTGCCAGCAGCTTAGGCCCAGAAACAGATACGCAGTATTTT. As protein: CASSLGPETDTQYF.

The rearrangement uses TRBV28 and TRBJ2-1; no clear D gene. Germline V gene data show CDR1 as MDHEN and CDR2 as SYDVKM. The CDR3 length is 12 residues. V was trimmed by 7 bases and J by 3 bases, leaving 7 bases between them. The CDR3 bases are TGTGCCAGCACAAACAGCTACAATGAGCAGTTCTTC. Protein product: CASTNSYNEQFF.

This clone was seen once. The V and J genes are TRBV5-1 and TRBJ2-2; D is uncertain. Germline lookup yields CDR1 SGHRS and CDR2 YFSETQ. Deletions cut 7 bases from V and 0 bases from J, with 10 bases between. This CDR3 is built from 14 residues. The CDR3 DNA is TGCGCCAGCTTCCCGGGTACGAACACCGGGGAGCTGTTTTTT. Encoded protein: CASFPGTNTGELFF.

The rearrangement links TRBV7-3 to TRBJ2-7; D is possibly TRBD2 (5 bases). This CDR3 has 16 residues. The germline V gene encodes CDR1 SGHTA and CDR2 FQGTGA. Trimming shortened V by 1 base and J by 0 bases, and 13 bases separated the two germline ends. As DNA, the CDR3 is TGTGCCAGCAGCTTAAGTGGGGAGACAAGCTCCTACGAGCAGTACTTC. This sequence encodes CASSLSGETSSYEQYF. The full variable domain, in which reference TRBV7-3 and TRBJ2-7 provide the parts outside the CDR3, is GAGVSQTPSNKVTEKGKYVELRCDPISGHTALYWYRQSLGQGPEFLIYFQGTGAADDSGLPNDRFFAVRPEGSVSTLKIQRTERGDSAVYLCASSLSGETSSYEQYFGPGTRLTVT.

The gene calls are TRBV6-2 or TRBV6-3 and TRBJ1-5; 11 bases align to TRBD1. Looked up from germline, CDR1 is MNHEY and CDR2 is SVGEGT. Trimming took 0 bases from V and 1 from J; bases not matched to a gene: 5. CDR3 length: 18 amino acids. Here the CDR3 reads CASSYSGTGGWSNQPQHF. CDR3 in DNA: TGTGCCAGCAGTTACTCAGGGACAGGGGGATGGAGCAATCAGCCCCAGCATTTT.

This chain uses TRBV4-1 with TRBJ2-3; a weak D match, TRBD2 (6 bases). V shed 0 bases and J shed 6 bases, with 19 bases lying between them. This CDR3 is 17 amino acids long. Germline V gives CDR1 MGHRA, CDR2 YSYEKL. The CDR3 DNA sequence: TGCGCCAGCAGCCAAGATTGGGGACTCTCCCTGGGGGATACGCAGTATTTT. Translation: CASSQDWGLSLGDTQYF.

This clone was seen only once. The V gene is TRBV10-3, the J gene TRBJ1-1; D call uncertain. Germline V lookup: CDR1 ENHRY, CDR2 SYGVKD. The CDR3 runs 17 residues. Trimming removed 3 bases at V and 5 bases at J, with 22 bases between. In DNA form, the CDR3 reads TGTGCCATCAGTGAAGGGCTGGGCGGGGAATCTGGGACTGAAGCTTTCTTT. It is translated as CAISEGLGGESGTEAFF.

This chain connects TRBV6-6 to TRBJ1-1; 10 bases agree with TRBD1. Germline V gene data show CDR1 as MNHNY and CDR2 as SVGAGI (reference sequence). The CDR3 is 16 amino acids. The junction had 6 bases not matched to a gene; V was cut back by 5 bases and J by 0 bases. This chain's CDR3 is CASSGGTGAMNTEAFF. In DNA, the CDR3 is TGTGCCAGCAGTGGGGGGACAGGGGCTATGAACACTGAAGCTTTCTTT.

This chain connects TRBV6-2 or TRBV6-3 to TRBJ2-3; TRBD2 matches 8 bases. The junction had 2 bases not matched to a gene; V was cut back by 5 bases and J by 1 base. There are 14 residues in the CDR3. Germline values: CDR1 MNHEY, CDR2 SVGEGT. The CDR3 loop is CASSRRGGTDTQYF. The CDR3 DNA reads TGTGCCAGCAGTAGGCGGGGGGGCACAGATACGCAGTATTTT.

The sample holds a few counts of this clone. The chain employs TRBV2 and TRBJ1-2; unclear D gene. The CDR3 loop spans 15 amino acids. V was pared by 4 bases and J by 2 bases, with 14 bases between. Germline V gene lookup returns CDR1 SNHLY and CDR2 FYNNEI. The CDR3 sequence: CASSVGVGENYGYTF. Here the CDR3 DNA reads TGTGCCAGCAGTGTTGGGGTTGGGGAGAACTATGGCTACACCTTC.

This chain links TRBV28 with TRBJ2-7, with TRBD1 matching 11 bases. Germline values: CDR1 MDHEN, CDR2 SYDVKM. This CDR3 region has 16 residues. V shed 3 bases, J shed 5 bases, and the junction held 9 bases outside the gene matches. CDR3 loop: CASSLTPGQGVHEQYF. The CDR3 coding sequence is TGTGCCAGCAGTTTGACCCCGGGACAGGGGGTACACGAGCAGTACTTC.